This is a list of T cell receptor beta chains from one sample in a study of read filtering for tumor transcriptome and immune sequencing. From the reads, TCRdb called clonotypes with MiXCR, one entry per CDR3 protein. Of around 140,000 distinct CDR3 sequences detected, approximately 13% appear once; the ten largest clones hold around 8.3%. Sequences were obtained from a population of CD138-negative cells sorted from bone marrow. The source is a donor at least 40 years old with multiple myeloma. CDR3s include the opening cysteine and the closing phenylalanine or tryptophan. D genes are given only for firm matches. The size field is filled for only some rows; it gives once, few, many or a size class.

v_call	clone_size	d_call	j_call	cdr3_nt	cdr3_aa
TRBV5-1	many	TRBD2	TRBJ2-1	TGCGCCAGCAGCTTGGGACTAGCGACCGTCAATGAGCAGTTCTTC	CASSLGLATVNEQFF
TRBV5-4	few	NA	TRBJ1-5	TGTGCCAGCAGCTCGGGGGGGTGGAATCAGCCCCAGCATTTT	CASSSGGWNQPQHF
TRBV19	NA	TRBD1	TRBJ1-5	TGTGCCAGTCACGCGGGGACAGGGGCGACCCCCAATCAGCCCCAGCATTTT	CASHAGTGATPNQPQHF
TRBV27	many	NA	TRBJ1-5	TGTGCCAGCAGTTTATCGTCCCCACTACAGCCCCAGCATTTT	CASSLSSPLQPQHF
TRBV12-3/TRBV12-4	NA	TRBD1	TRBJ1-5	TGTGCCAGCAGTTTTGAGGGGGCGTACCGTCCCCGGCATTTT	CASSFEGAYRPRHF
TRBV10-3	NA	TRBD1	TRBJ1-1	TGTGCCATCAGGATCACAGGGGACACTGAAGCTTTCTTT	CAIRITGDTEAFF
TRBV19	many	TRBD1	TRBJ2-7	TGTGCCAGTAGTATTACCGGGACAGGGGGCTACGAGCAGTACTTC	CASSITGTGGYEQYF
TRBV20-1	many	NA	TRBJ1-1	TGCAGTGCTAGAGATATGGGGGTTGCTTTCTTT	CSARDMGVAFF
TRBV29-1	many	NA	TRBJ1-2	TGCAGCGTTATCTCTGGCAGCTATGGCTACACCTTC	CSVISGSYGYTF
TRBV3-1	NA	TRBD2	TRBJ2-5	TGTGCCAGCAGCCAAGTTGGACTAGCGGGAGTGGCCTTCAAGAGAACCCAGTACTTC	CASSQVGLAGVAFKRTQYF
TRBV20-1	many	TRBD1	TRBJ1-1	TGCAGTGCTAGAGCTGCCGGACAGGGAGTTGAAGCTTTCTTT	CSARAAGQGVEAFF
TRBV29-1	many	NA	TRBJ2-3	TGCAGCGTTGCAACGGACTTCCTCACAGATACGCAGTATTTT	CSVATDFLTDTQYF
TRBV7-9	many	TRBD2	TRBJ2-5	TGTGCCAGCAGCCGTGGACTAGCGGGAGAGACCCAGTACTTC	CASSRGLAGETQYF
TRBV29-1	NA	NA	TRBJ2-5	TGCAGCGTACTCAGGGACCAAGAGACCCAGTACTTC	CSVLRDQETQYF
TRBV21-1	many	NA	TRBJ2-7	TGTGCCAGCATCATCCCCTACTTC	CASIIPYF
TRBV7-8	few	NA	TRBJ2-7	TGTGCCAGTATCCCTGGGGCCCGAGGCGAGCAGTACTTC	CASIPGARGEQYF
TRBV5-1	many	NA	TRBJ1-1	TGCGCCAGCAGCTTAATGGACAGCGTTGGCACTGAAGCTTTCTTT	CASSLMDSVGTEAFF
TRBV6-2/TRBV6-3	many	TRBD2	TRBJ2-7	TGTGCCAGCAGTAGCGGGGCCAAGAGAGCCGACGAGCAGTACTTC	CASSSGAKRADEQYF
TRBV11-2	many	NA	TRBJ2-1	TGTGCCAGCAGCTTAGCGGATGAGCAGTTCTTC	CASSLADEQFF
TRBV29-1	many	NA	TRBJ2-3	TGCAACCCAAACGGGCCCCGAAAAGATACGCAGTATTTT	CNPNGPRKDTQYF
TRBV5-6	few	NA	TRBJ2-2	TGTGCCAGCAGCTTGGGCGGGCACCCTAACACCGGGGAGCTGTTTTTT	CASSLGGHPNTGELFF
TRBV27	many	NA	TRBJ1-2	TGTGCCAGCAGTCTAAGTCCAGGGGTGATGGGGTATGGCTACACCTTC	CASSLSPGVMGYGYTF
TRBV11-2	many	NA	TRBJ2-2	TGTGCCAGCAGCTTAGATCTAAACCTTTTCCAATCCGGGGAGCTGTTTTTT	CASSLDLNLFQSGELFF
TRBV29-1	many	TRBD2	TRBJ2-2	TGCAGCGTCCTTTTAGCGGGAGGGCCTAGTACCGGGGAGCTGTTTTTT	CSVLLAGGPSTGELFF
TRBV13	many	NA	TRBJ2-5	TGTGCCAGCAGCTACCACCCCCAGACCCAGTACTTC	CASSYHPQTQYF
TRBV2	many	TRBD2	TRBJ2-1	TGTGCCAGCAGTGAATGGCGGGAGACCTACAATGAGCAGTTCTTC	CASSEWRETYNEQFF
TRBV7-9	many	NA	TRBJ2-3	TGTGCCAGCAGCTTAGATCTCCTTACAGATACGCAGTATTTT	CASSLDLLTDTQYF
TRBV19	many	TRBD2	TRBJ2-1	TGTGCCAGTAGTATAAGTAGCGGGACGCACTACAATGAGCAGTTCTTC	CASSISSGTHYNEQFF
TRBV20-1	many	NA	TRBJ2-7	TGCAGTGCTAGAGACGGCAGGGGCCTCTCCTACGAGCAGTACTTC	CSARDGRGLSYEQYF
TRBV29-1	many	TRBD1	TRBJ1-1	TGCAGCGTATACAGGGGGCAAGGATACACTGAAGCTTTCTTT	CSVYRGQGYTEAFF
TRBV3-1	many	TRBD2	TRBJ2-7	TGTGCCAGCAGCCAAGTAAGTCTAGCGGGAGGAGAGCAGTACTTC	CASSQVSLAGGEQYF
TRBV20-1	many	TRBD1	TRBJ1-2	TGCAGTGCAAAGGAGGGGGCCCAGGGGCCCTATGGCTACACCTTC	CSAKEGAQGPYGYTF
TRBV11-2	many	TRBD2	TRBJ2-1	TGTGCCAGCAGCTTAGGAGGATTGGTACTAGCGGGAAAAGACCAGTTCTTC	CASSLGGLVLAGKDQFF
TRBV2	many	NA	TRBJ1-5	TGTGCCAGCGGGGGGACTGATAATCAGCCCCAGCATTTT	CASGGTDNQPQHF
TRBV6-2/TRBV6-3	many	NA	TRBJ2-7	TGTGCCAGCAGATTAAGAGAGGGCCGATCCTCCTACGAGCAGTACTTC	CASRLREGRSSYEQYF
TRBV4-3	many	TRBD2	TRBJ2-4	TGCGCCAGCAGCCAAGGGACGCGCGGGAGTCGTGTCAAAAACATTCAGTACTTC	CASSQGTRGSRVKNIQYF
TRBV9	many	TRBD1	TRBJ2-1	TGTGCCAGCAGCCTCCGGGACAGGGGGCAGGGTGAGCAGTTCTTC	CASSLRDRGQGEQFF